The present T cell receptor beta chain was sequenced within a study of T cells expressing NK-cell markers (dated by TCRdb to about 2020). Turning to the overall study: Three sorted T-cell subsets (CD3+CD56+NKG2C+, CD3+CD56+NKG2C- and CD3+CD56-NKG2C+) from under ten donors had their TCR beta-chain repertoires profiled. All eight donors whose samples were sequenced were randomly selected healthy volunteers, three of them men and five women. Libraries were sequenced as 2 x 150 bp reads on Illumina HiSeq 2000/2500, MiSeq or NextSeq. Seven of the eight sequenced donors were HCMV-seropositive and one was HCMV-seronegative. Study-wide conclusions, independent of this receptor: In a handful of donors, the dominant CD3+CD56+NKG2C+ clonotypes were among the top 10 CD8+ clonotypes and accounted for roughly 1.0-8% of CD8+ T cells. Whether the expanded NKG2C-expressing T cell clones were specific for HCMV antigens was left unclear. Those dominant clonotypes were again the most abundant among CD3+CD56-NKG2C+ cells in a handful of donors, at roughly 28.3-65%.

TCRdb shows the sequencer as Illumina HiSeq 2000. 5'RACE template switching, by which a universal primer site and unique molecular identifiers were added, was used to make TCR beta cDNA libraries. Priming for cDNA synthesis came from the TCR beta constant segment, and two successive PCR amplification steps followed. The source study handled its data this way. MIGEC handled demultiplexing of the reads and grouping by UMI, while MiTCR was used to assemble and quantify clonotypes. To remove erroneous sequences, TCR cDNA sequences were retained only when supported by two or more reads. The tcR package was used for downstream repertoire analysis, with clonotypes matched between fractions based on CDR3 nucleotide sequence plus V segment. VDJmatch was used to annotate antigen specificity against VDJdb, with one amino acid substitution in CDR3 allowed. After reprocessing by TCRdb, each CDR3 protein sequence is one entry, and no DNA is given. These V and J calls originate from TCRdb's pipeline instead of the authors' own analysis. This sample's table has entries for a few hundred thousand distinct CDR3 sequences. The top ten constitute around 1.4% of the sample.

Points on this clonotype: The antigen it recognizes is unknown.

Spanning cysteine to phenylalanine, the CDR3 consists of 14 amino acids. No DNA sequence is on record. CDR1 is given as MNHNY and CDR2 as SVGAGI, both from the germline V gene (reference sequence). HCMV-specific IgG was detected in serum with a commercial ELISA kit to determine HCMV serostatus. Peripheral blood mononuclear cells were isolated from blood by Ficoll density gradient centrifugation. Material: blood T cells: a sorted CD56 or NKG2C T cell subset, CD4+ or CD8+ T cells, or bulk PBMC T cells (not recorded which). Rearrangement joined TRBV6-6 to TRBJ2-2; TCRdb returns TRBD1, unconfirmable since there is no DNA. The sequence derives from a woman aged 45-59 years in good health. Donor details come from another sample of the same person, matched by shared clones. The CDR3 corresponds to CASRPPPNTGELFF.